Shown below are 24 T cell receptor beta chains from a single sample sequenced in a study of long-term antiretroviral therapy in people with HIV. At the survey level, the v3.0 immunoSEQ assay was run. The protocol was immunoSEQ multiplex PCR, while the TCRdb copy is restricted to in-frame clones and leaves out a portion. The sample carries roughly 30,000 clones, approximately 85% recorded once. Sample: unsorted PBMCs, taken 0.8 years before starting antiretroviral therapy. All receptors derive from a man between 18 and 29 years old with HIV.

The CDR3 loop is CASSETGFNQPQHF. The CDR3 bases are TGTGCCAGCAGTGAGACAGGGTTCAATCAGCCCCAGCATTTT. The V and J genes are TRBV6-5 and TRBJ1-5; 7 nucleotides agree with TRBD1. CDR3 length: 14 amino acids. Germline CDR1 and CDR2: MNHEY and SVGAGI. V shed 5 bases and J 3 bases; nucleotides not matched to a gene: 4.

The CDR3 loop reads CASSLKGAGPTDTQYF. The DNA of the CDR3 is TGCGCCAGCAGCTTGAAAGGGGCAGGCCCGACAGATACGCAGTATTTT. The gene calls are TRBV5-1 and TRBJ2-3; TRBD1 might be the D (5 bases). This CDR3 has 16 residues. The germline V and J ends were trimmed by 1 base and 3 bases, with 15 bases remaining between them. Per germline, CDR1 SGHRS and CDR2 YFSETQ.

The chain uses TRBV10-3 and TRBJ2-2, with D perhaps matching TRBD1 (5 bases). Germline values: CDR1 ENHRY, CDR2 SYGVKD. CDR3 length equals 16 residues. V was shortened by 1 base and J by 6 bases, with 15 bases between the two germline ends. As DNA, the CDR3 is TGTGCCATCAGTGAGTTATCTTGGGGCGAGGCCGGGGAGCTGTTTTTT. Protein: CAISELSWGEAGELFF.

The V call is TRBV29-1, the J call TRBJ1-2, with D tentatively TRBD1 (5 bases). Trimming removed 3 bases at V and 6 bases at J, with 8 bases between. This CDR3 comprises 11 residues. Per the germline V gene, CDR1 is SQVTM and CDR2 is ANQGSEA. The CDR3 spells CSVEGGDGYTF. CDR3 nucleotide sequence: TGCAGCGTTGAGGGAGGGGATGGCTACACCTTC.

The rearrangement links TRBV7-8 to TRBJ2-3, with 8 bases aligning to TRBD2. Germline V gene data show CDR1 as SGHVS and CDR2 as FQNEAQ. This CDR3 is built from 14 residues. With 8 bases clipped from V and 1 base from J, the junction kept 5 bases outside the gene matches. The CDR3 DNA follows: TGTGCCAGCGACCGGGGGGGCGGCACAGATACGCAGTATTTT. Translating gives CASDRGGGTDTQYF.

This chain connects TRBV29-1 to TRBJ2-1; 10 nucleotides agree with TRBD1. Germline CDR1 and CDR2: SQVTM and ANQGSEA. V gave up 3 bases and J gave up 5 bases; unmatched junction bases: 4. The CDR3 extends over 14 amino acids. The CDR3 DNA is TGCAGCGTTGAGACAGGGGGCTCGCACAATGAGCAGTTCTTC. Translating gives CSVETGGSHNEQFF.

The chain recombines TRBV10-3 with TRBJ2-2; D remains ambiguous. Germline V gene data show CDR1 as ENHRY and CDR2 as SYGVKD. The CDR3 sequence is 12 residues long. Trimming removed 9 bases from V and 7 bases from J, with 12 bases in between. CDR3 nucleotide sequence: TGTGCCATTCGATCCGAGGACGGGGAGCTGTTTTTT. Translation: CAIRSEDGELFF.

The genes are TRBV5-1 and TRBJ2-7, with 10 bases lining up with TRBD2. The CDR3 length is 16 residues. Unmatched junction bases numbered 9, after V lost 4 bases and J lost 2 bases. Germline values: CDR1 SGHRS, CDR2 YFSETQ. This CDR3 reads CASSQTTSGFPYEQYF. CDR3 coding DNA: TGCGCCAGCAGCCAGACGACTAGCGGGTTCCCCTACGAGCAGTACTTC.

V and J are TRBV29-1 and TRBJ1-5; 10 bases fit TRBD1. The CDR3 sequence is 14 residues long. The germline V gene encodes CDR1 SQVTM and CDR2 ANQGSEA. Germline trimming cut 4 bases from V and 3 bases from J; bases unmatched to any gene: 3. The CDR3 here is CSVGDRGSNQPQHF. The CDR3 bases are TGCAGCGTTGGGGACAGGGGTTCCAATCAGCCCCAGCATTTT.

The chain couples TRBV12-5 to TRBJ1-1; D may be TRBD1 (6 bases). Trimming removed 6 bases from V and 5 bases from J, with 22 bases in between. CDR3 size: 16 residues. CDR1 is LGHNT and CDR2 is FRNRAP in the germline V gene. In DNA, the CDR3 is TGTGCTAGTGGATATTCACAGGGATCGGGCTGGACTGAAGCTTTCTTT. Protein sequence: CASGYSQGSGWTEAFF.

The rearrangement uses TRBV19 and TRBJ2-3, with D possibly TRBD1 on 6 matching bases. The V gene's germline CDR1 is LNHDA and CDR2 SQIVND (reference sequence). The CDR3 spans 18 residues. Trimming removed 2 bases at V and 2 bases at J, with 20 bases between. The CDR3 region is CASSILTGGRATTDTQYF. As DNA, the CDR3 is TGTGCCAGTAGTATACTGACAGGAGGTAGGGCCACCACAGATACGCAGTATTTT.

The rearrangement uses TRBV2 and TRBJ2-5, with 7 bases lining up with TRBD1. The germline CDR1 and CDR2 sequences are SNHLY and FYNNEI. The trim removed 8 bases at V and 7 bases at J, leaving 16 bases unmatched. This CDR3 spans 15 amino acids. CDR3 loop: CASRPGRRGKVTQYF. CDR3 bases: TGTGCCAGCCGCCCGGGCCGCAGGGGGAAGGTGACCCAGTACTTC.

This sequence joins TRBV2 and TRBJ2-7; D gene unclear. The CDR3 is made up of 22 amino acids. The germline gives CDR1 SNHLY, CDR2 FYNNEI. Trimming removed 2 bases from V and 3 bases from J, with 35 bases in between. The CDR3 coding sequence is TGTGCCAGCAGTGAATCATACTTCGGTGGAATGATGGGTTCAGCCCGGTACTACGAGCAGTACTTC. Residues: CASSESYFGGMMGSARYYEQYF.

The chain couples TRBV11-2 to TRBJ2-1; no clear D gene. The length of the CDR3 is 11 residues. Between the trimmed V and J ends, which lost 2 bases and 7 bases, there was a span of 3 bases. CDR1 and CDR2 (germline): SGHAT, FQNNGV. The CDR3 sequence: CASSLSNEQFF. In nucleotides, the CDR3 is TGTGCCAGCAGCTTATCAAATGAGCAGTTCTTC.

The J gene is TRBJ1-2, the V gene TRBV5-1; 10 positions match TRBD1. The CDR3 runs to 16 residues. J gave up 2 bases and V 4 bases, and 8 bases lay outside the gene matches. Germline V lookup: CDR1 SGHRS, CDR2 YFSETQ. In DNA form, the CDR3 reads TGCGCCAGCAGCGCCCAACCGACAGGGGGCAACTATGGCTACACCTTC. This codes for CASSAQPTGGNYGYTF.

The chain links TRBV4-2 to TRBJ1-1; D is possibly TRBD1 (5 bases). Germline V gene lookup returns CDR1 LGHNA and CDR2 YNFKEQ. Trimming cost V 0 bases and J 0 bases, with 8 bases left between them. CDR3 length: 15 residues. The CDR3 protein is CASSQEVGVNTEAFF. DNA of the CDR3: TGTGCCAGCAGCCAAGAGGTGGGGGTGAACACTGAAGCTTTCTTT.

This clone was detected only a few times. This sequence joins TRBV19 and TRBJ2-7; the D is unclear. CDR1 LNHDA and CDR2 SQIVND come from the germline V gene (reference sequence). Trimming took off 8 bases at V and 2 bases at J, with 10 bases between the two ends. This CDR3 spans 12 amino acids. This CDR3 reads CASGDLAYEQYF. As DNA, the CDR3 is TGTGCCAGTGGAGACCTCGCCTACGAGCAGTACTTC.

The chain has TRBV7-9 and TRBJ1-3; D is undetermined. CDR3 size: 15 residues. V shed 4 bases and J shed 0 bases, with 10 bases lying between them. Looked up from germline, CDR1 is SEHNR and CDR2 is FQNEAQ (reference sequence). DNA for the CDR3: TGTGCCAGCAGCTCAGACCGGGTCTCTGGAAACACCATATATTTT. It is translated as CASSSDRVSGNTIYF.

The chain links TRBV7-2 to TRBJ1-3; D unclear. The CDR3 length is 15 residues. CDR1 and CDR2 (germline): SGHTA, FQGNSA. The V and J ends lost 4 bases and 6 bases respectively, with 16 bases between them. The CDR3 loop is CASSSRTQGLNTIYF. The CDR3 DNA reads TGTGCCAGCAGCTCTCGGACTCAAGGATTAAACACCATATATTTT.

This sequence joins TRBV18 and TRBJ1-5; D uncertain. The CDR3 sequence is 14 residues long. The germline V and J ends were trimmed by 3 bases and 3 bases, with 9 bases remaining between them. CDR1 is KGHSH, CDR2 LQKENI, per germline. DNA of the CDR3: TGTGCCAGCTCACCGAGCCAGACCAATCAGCCCCAGCATTTT. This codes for CASSPSQTNQPQHF.

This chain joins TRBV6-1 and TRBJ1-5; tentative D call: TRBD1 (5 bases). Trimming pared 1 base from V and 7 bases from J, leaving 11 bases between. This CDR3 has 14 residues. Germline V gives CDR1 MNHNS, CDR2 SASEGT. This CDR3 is CASSEGRVEQPQHF. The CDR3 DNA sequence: TGTGCCAGCAGTGAAGGCAGGGTGGAACAGCCCCAGCATTTT.

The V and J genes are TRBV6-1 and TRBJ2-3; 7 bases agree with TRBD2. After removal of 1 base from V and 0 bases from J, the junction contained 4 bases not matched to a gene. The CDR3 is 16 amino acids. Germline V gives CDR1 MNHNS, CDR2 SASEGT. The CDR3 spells CASSEGVAGSTDTQYF. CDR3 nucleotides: TGTGCCAGCAGTGAAGGGGTAGCGGGCAGCACAGATACGCAGTATTTT.

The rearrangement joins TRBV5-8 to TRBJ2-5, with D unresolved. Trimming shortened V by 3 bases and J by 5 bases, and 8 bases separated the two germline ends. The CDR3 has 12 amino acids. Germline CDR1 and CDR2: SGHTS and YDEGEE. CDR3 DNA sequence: TGTGCCAGCAGCTACCCAATCGAGACCCAGTACTTC. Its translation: CASSYPIETQYF.

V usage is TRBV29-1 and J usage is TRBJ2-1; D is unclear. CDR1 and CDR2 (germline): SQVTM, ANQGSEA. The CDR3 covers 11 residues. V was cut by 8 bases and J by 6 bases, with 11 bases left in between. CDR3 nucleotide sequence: TGCAGCTCCATGGGGTTCAATGAGCAGTTCTTC. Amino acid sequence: CSSMGFNEQFF.